The 7 T cell receptor beta chains below come from one sample, sequenced in a study of OX40 agonist ivuxolimab in advanced cancers. Sequencing used immunoSEQ multiplex PCR; TCRdb keeps in-frame clones, though not all of them. The sample lists over 75,000 clones; around nine tenths were seen once. The sample here was CD4+ or CD8+ T cells sorted from blood, taken in a trial of the OX40 agonist ivuxolimab. These receptors were obtained from an adult with an advanced solid tumor such as melanoma, head and neck, liver or kidney cancer.

V is TRBV28 and J is TRBJ2-1, with TRBD1 as a possible D gene (6 bases). V was pared by 3 bases and J by 0 bases, with 15 bases between. The germline V gene has CDR1 MDHEN and CDR2 SYDVKM. The length of the CDR3 is 17 residues. The CDR3 loop is CASSLGAFASSYNEQFF. CDR3 DNA: TGTGCCAGCAGTTTGGGGGCCTTCGCTTCCTCCTACAATGAGCAGTTCTTC.

This clone has just one count. The rearrangement joins TRBV5-4 to TRBJ2-1, with 9 bases matching TRBD2. CDR3 length: 15 residues. J lost 3 bases, V lost 4 bases, and 5 bases had no gene match. Germline lookup yields CDR1 SGHNT and CDR2 YYREEE (reference sequence). Here the CDR3 reads CASSAAGGIYNEQFF. For the CDR3, the DNA is TGTGCCAGCAGCGCGGCGGGAGGGATCTACAATGAGCAGTTCTTC.

This rearrangement joins TRBV10-3 to TRBJ2-5; perhaps TRBD2 as D (6 bases). CDR1 and CDR2 (germline): ENHRY, SYGVKD. The V gene lost 6 bases and the J gene lost 4 bases, with 12 bases spanning the gap. This CDR3 comprises 13 residues. DNA for the CDR3: TGTGCCATCAGCATCGGGGGAGTAGAGACCCAGTACTTC. The encoded protein is CAISIGGVETQYF.

V and J are TRBV7-8 and TRBJ2-3; D is unclear. The CDR3 is made up of 17 amino acids. Germline V CDR1 and CDR2: SGHVS, FQNEAQ. V lost 0 bases, J lost 1 base, and 14 bases lay in between. The CDR3, as DNA: TGTGCCAGCAGCTTAGCGGCAATCGGTATTGGCACAGATACGCAGTATTTT. It specifies CASSLAAIGIGTDTQYF.

The rearrangement joins TRBV5-4 to TRBJ2-7; 9 bases agree with TRBD2. The V segment lost 2 bases and the J segment 0 bases; nucleotides outside the gene matches: 9. The CDR3 sequence is 17 residues long. Germline values: CDR1 SGHNT, CDR2 YYREEE (reference sequence). The CDR3 loop is CASSFGTSMMSSYEQYF. In DNA form, the CDR3 reads TGTGCCAGCAGCTTTGGGACTAGCATGATGAGCTCCTACGAGCAGTACTTC. Variable domain in full (rest from reference TRBV5-4 and TRBJ2-7): ETGVTQSPTHLIKTRGQQVTLRCSSQSGHNTVSWYQQALGQGPQFIFQYYREEENGRGNFPPRFSGLQFPNYSSELNVNALELDDSALYLCASSFGTSMMSSYEQYFGPGTRLTVT.

The rearrangement links TRBV6-6 to TRBJ2-2; possible D gene TRBD2, 6 bases. The length of the CDR3 is 15 residues. CDR1 and CDR2 (germline): MNHNY, SVGAGI (reference sequence). The V end was cut by 6 bases, the J end by 6 bases, with 17 bases between. Written as DNA, the CDR3 is TGTGCCAGCAGGGTTAGCGGCGGGCCCGCCGGGGAGCTGTTTTTT. This codes for CASRVSGGPAGELFF.

V is TRBV5-5 and J is TRBJ2-1, with TRBD2 matching over 10 bases. Germline CDR1 and CDR2: SGHKS and YYEKEE (reference sequence). The CDR3 spans 14 residues. Trimming took 6 bases from V and 4 from J; bases not matched to a gene: 4. The CDR3 DNA reads TGTGCCAGCAACGTACTAGCGGGGTACAATGAGCAGTTCTTC. Amino acids: CASNVLAGYNEQFF.